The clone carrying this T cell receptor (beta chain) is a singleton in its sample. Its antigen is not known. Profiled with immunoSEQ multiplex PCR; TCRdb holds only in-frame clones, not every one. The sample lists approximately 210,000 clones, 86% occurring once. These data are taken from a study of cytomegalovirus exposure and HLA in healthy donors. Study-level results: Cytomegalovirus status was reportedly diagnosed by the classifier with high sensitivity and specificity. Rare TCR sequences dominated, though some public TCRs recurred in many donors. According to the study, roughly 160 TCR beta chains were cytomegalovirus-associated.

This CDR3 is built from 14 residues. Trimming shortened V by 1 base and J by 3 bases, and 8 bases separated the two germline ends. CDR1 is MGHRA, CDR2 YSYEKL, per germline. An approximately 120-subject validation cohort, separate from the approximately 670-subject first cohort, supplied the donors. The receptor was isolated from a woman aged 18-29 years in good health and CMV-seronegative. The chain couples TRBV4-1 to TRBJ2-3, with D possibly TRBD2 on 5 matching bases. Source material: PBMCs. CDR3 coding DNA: TGCGCCAGCAGCCAAGCGGGGTTGACAGATACGCAGTATTTT. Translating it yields CASSQAGLTDTQYF.